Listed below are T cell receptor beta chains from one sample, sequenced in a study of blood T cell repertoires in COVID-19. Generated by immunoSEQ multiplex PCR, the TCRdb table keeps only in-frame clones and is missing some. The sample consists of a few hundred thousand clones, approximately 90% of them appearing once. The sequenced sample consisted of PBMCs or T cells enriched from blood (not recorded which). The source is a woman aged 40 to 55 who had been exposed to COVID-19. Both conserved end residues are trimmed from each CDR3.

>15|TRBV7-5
VRSSKGALKEITEAF
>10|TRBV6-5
ASSPGNSPLH
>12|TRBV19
ASSTDRGPETQY
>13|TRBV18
ASSQGAGINNEQF
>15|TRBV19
ASSPHRRGVITDTQY
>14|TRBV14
ASSQARDREGETQY
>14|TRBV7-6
ASSPVQGALNEKLF
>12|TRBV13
ASSSQGALEKLF
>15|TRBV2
ASSERLAGPPYNEQF
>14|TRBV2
ASIQDRAIHNQPQH
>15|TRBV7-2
ASSQKGGPVVNNEQF
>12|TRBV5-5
ASSLQQGWYGYT
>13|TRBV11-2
ASSSSTVSNQPQH
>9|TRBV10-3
AIRADTEAF
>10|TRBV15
ATSREGVGYT
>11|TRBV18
ASSPGQGEKLF
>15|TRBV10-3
AISEFVGTGSTDTQY
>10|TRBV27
ASSSRGTEAF
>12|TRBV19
ASKVAGGPNEQF
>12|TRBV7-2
ASSPRTSNNEQF
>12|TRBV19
ASSFRTEGYEQY
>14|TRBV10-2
ASSESGRVGSYEQY
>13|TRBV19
ASSPFGQANQPQH
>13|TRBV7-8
ASSSVRGRHYEQY
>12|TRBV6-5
ASSYAPGQPEAF